These 12 T cell receptor beta chains were all obtained from the same sample, sequenced in a study of T cells after posttransplantation cyclophosphamide. Busulfan-fludarabine conditioning, marrow transplant, and cyclophosphamide on days +3 and +4 were administered. The protocol was immunoSEQ multiplex PCR, while the TCRdb copy is restricted to in-frame clones and leaves out a portion. The sample yields about 2,300 clones, without any singletons. The sample in question was PBMCs, obtained after an allogeneic stem cell transplant with post-transplant cyclophosphamide. The receptors originated from a female patient between 55 and 75 years old who received an allogeneic stem cell transplant from an unrelated donor, was CMV-positive, and had acute GVHD only. Some of the T cells may derive from the graft donor.

This clone was seen repeatedly, ten times or more. The rearrangement uses TRBV6-1 and TRBJ1-1, with a tentative D call TRBD1 (5 bases). V was clipped by 4 bases and J by 3 bases, with 9 bases between them. The CDR3 is 13 amino acids. Germline values: CDR1 MNHNS, CDR2 SASEGT. The CDR3 spells CASSATADTEAFF. The CDR3 nucleotides are TGTGCCAGCAGTGCGACAGCTGACACTGAAGCTTTCTTT.

This clone appeared many times. This chain links TRBV19 with TRBJ1-2; 7 positions match TRBD1. This CDR3 has 13 amino acids. J lost 2 bases, V lost 7 bases, and 4 bases had no gene match. Germline lookup yields CDR1 LNHDA and CDR2 SQIVND (reference sequence). The CDR3 DNA is TGTGCCAGTACCCAGACAGGGAACTATGGCTACACCTTC. Protein product: CASTQTGNYGYTF. Drawing the rest from reference TRBV19 and TRBJ1-2, the complete variable domain is DGGITQSPKYLFRKEGQNVTLSCEQNLNHDAMYWYRQDPGQGLRLIYYSQIVNDFQKGDIAEGYSVSREKKESFPLTVTSAQKNPTAFYLCASTQTGNYGYTFGSGTRLTVV.

The chain is built from TRBV28 and TRBJ2-3; the D gene is possibly TRBD1 (6 bases). V was clipped by 6 bases and J by 3 bases, with 16 bases between them. Germline loops: CDR1 MDHEN, CDR2 SYDVKM. The CDR3 totals 15 residues. This chain's CDR3 is CASRPPGQMTDTQYF. The CDR3 nucleotides read TGTGCCAGCAGGCCGCCGGGACAAATGACAGATACGCAGTATTTT.

This clone appeared many times. This chain connects TRBV7-8 to TRBJ1-2, with 8 bases fitting TRBD1. The CDR3 has 15 residues. CDR1 is SGHVS, CDR2 FQNEAQ, per germline. V gave up 7 bases and J gave up 4 bases; unmatched junction bases: 11. As DNA, the CDR3 is TGTGCCAGCATCCACGGGACAGGAGAACCCTATGGCTACACCTTC. Its protein product is CASIHGTGEPYGYTF. Looking up the rest from reference TRBV7-8 and TRBJ1-2 gives the full variable domain: GAGVSQSPRYKVAKRGQDVALRCDPISGHVSLFWYQQALGQGPEFLTYFQNEAQLDKSGLPSDRFFAERPEGSVSTLKIQRTQQEDSAVYLCASIHGTGEPYGYTFGSGTRLTVV.

This clone was seen at least ten times. The CDR3 reads CASSLNRYEQYF. The DNA for the CDR3 is TGTGCCAGCAGTTTAAACCGGTACGAGCAGTACTTC. This sequence joins TRBV12-3 or TRBV12-4 and TRBJ2-7; no firm D call. V lost 2 bases, J lost 4 bases, and 6 bases lay in between. This CDR3 contains 12 residues.

This clone occurred many times. The chain couples TRBV5-1 to TRBJ1-2; D remains unclear. Germline-derived CDR1 and CDR2 are SGHRS and YFSETQ. The CDR3 has 13 amino acids. The germline V and J ends were trimmed by 1 base and 4 bases, with 8 bases remaining between them. The CDR3 nucleotides are TGCGCCAGCAGCTTGAAAGAGGCCTATGGCTACACCTTC. This gives the protein CASSLKEAYGYTF.

This clone was picked up many times. CDR3 nucleotide sequence: TGTGCCAGCAGTCTAGGGACTCTAGGGACCGGGGAGCTGTTTTTT. It codes for CASSLGTLGTGELFF. The rearrangement uses TRBV28 and TRBJ2-2, with a weak D call TRBD2 (6 bases). V lost 5 bases, J lost 5 bases, and 15 bases lay in between. Per germline, CDR1 MDHEN and CDR2 SYDVKM. This CDR3 spans 15 amino acids.

Many counts were recorded for this clone. This chain connects TRBV27 to TRBJ2-7; 7 bases line up with TRBD1. The trim removed 4 bases at V and 6 bases at J, leaving 12 bases unmatched. Germline CDR1 is MNHEY and CDR2 is SMNVEV (reference sequence). This CDR3 is 15 amino acids long. The CDR3 DNA reads TGTGCCAGCAGTTCCCCAACAGGGGTTATTTCCGAGCAGTACTTC. Protein sequence: CASSSPTGVISEQYF.

The chain is built from TRBV7-8 and TRBJ1-5; 7 bases are a match to TRBD1. Trimming removed 5 bases from V and 6 bases from J; junction bases left unmatched: 7. CDR1 SGHVS and CDR2 FQNEAQ come from the germline V gene. This CDR3 region has 14 residues. Here the CDR3 DNA reads TGTGCCAGCAGCGACAGGGATCGGAGTCAGCCCCAGCATTTT. Translating gives CASSDRDRSQPQHF. The variable domain in full, completed from reference TRBV7-8 and TRBJ1-5, reads GAGVSQSPRYKVAKRGQDVALRCDPISGHVSLFWYQQALGQGPEFLTYFQNEAQLDKSGLPSDRFFAERPEGSVSTLKIQRTQQEDSAVYLCASSDRDRSQPQHFGDGTRLSIL.

This clone was seen repeatedly, ten times or more. The chain couples TRBV11-3 to TRBJ2-1; 11 nucleotides align to TRBD1. The J segment lost 4 bases and the V segment lost 5 bases, leaving 4 bases of the junction unmatched. The CDR3 is made up of 15 amino acids. Germline CDR1 SGHNT, CDR2 YENEEA. The CDR3, as DNA: TGTGCCAGCAGCCACCGGGACAGGGGGTACAATGAGCAGTTCTTC. It yields the protein CASSHRDRGYNEQFF.

This clone has at least ten counts. The CDR3 bases are TGTGCCAGCAGTGTTGGACAGTTTAGCAATCAGCCCCAGCATTTT. Amino acid sequence: CASSVGQFSNQPQHF. The rearrangement joins TRBV6-1 to TRBJ1-5; a weak D match, TRBD1 (6 bases). CDR1 MNHNS and CDR2 SASEGT come from the germline V gene. The CDR3 length is 15 residues. The V gene lost 4 bases and the J gene lost 0 bases, with 10 bases spanning the gap.

There are many counts of this clone. The CDR3 sequence is CASSTDRDTRRSNYGYTF. The CDR3 nucleotides are TGTGCCAGTAGTACAGACCGGGACACCAGACGATCTAACTATGGCTACACCTTC. The rearrangement uses TRBV19 and TRBJ1-2, with a weak D call TRBD1 (6 bases). V was shortened by 4 bases and J by 0 bases, with 21 bases between the two germline ends. This CDR3 has 18 amino acids. CDR1 is LNHDA, CDR2 SQIVND, per germline (reference sequence).